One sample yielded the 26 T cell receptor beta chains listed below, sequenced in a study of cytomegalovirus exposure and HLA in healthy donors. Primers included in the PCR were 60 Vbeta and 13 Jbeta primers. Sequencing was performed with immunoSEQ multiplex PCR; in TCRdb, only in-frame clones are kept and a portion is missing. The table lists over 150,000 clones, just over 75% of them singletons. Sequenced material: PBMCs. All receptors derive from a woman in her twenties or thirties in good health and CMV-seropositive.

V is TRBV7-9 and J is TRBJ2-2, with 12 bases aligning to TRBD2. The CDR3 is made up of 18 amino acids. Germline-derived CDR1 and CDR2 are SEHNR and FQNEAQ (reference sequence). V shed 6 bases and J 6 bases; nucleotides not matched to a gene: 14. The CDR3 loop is CASSLSRTSGKGAGELFF. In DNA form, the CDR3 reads TGTGCCAGCAGTCTAAGCCGGACTAGCGGGAAAGGGGCCGGGGAGCTGTTTTTT. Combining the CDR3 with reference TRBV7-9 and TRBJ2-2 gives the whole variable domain DTGVSQNPRHKITKRGQNVTFRCDPISEHNRLYWYRQTLGQGPEFLTYFQNEAQLEKSRLLSDRFSAERPKGSFSTLEIQRTEQGDSAMYLCASSLSRTSGKGAGELFFGEGSRLTVL.

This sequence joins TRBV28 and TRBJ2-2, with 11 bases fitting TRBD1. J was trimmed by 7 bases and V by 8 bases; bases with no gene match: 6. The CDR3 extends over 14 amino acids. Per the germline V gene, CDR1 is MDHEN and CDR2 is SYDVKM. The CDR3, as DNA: TGTGCCAGCGGCGGACAGGGGGCCATCGGGGAGCTGTTTTTT. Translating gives CASGGQGAIGELFF.

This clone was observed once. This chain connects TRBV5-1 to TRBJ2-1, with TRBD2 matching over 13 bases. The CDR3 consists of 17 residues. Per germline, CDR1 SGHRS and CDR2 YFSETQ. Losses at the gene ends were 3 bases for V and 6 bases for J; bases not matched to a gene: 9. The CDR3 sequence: CASSSGLAGVMINEQFF. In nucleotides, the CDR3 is TGCGCCAGCAGCTCCGGACTAGCGGGAGTGATGATCAATGAGCAGTTCTTC. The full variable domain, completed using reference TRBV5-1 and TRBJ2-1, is KAGVTQTPRYLIKTRGQQVTLSCSPISGHRSVSWYQQTPGQGLQFLFEYFSETQRNKGNFPGRFSGRQFSNSRSEMNVSTLELGDSALYLCASSSGLAGVMINEQFFGPGTRLTVL.

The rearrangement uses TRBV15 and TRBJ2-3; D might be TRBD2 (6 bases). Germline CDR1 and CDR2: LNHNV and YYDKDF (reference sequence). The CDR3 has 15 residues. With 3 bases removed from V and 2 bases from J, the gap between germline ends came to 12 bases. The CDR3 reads CATSRGLTTTDTQYF. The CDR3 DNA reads TGTGCCACCAGCAGGGGACTGACCACCACAGATACGCAGTATTTT.

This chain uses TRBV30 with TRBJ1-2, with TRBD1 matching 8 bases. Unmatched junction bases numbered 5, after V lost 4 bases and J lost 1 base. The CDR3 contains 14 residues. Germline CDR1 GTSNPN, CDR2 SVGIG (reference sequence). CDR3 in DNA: TGTGCCTGGATCCAGGGACAGGTTAACTATGGCTACACCTTC. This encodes CAWIQGQVNYGYTF.

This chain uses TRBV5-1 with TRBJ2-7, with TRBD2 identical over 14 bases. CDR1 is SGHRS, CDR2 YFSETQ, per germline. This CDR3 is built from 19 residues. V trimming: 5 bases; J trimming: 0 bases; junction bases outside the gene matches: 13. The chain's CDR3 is CASSWGLAGVSKSSYEQYF. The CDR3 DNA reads TGCGCCAGCAGTTGGGGACTAGCGGGAGTATCCAAGAGCTCCTACGAGCAGTACTTC.

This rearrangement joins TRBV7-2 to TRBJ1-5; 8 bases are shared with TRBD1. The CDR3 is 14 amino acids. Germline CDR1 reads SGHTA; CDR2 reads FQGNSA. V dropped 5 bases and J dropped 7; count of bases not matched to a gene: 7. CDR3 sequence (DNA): TGTGCCAGCAGCCCACAGGGGGGGCGGCAGCCCCAGCATTTT. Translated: CASSPQGGRQPQHF.

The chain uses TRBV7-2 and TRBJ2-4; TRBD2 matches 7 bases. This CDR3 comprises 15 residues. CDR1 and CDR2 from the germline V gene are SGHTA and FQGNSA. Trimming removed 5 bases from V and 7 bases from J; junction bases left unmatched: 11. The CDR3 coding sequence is TGTGCCAGCAGCGGACGGGGAGGGATCCTCAACATTCAGTACTTC. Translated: CASSGRGGILNIQYF.

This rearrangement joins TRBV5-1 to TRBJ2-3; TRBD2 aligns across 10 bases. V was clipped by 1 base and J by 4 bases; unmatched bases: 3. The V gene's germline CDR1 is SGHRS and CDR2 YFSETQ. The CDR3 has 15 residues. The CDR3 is CASSLPSGSSDTQYF. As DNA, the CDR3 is TGCGCCAGCAGCTTGCCTAGCGGGAGCTCAGATACGCAGTATTTT.

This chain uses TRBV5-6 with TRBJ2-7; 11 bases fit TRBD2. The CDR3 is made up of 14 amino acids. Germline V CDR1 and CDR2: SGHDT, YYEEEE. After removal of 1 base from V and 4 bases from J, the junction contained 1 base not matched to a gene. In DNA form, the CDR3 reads TGTGCCAGCAGCTTGCGACTAGCGGGATACGAGCAGTACTTC. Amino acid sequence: CASSLRLAGYEQYF.

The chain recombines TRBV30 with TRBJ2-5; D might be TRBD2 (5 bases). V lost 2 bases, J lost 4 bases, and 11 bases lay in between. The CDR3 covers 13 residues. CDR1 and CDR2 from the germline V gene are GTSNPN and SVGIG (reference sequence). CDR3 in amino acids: CAWSPTRGETQYF. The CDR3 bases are TGTGCCTGGAGTCCCACTAGAGGAGAGACCCAGTACTTC. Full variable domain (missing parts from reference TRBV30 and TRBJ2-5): SQTIHQWPATLVQPVGSPLSLECTVEGTSNPNLYWYRQAAGRGLQLLFYSVGIGQISSEVPQNLSASRPQDRQFILSSKKLLLSDSGFYLCAWSPTRGETQYFGPGTRLLVL.

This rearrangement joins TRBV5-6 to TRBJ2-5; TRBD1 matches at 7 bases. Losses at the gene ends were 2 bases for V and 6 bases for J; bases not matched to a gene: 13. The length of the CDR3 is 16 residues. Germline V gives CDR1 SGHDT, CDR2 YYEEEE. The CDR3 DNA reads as TGTGCCAGCAGCTTCTACGAACCGGCAGGGGGTCAGACCCAGTACTTC. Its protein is CASSFYEPAGGQTQYF.

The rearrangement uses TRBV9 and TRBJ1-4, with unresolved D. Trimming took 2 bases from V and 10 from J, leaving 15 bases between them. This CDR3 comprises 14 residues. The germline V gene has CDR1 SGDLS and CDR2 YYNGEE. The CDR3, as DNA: TGTGCCAGCAGCGTGTTATCTGCGGGCGGAAAACTGTTTTTT. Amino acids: CASSVLSAGGKLFF.

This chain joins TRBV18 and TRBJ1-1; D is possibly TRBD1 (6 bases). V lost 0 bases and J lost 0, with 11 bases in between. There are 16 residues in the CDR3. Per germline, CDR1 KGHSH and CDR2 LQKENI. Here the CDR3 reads CASSPPVWTVNTEAFF. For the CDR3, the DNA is TGTGCCAGCTCACCACCGGTTTGGACAGTGAACACTGAAGCTTTCTTT.

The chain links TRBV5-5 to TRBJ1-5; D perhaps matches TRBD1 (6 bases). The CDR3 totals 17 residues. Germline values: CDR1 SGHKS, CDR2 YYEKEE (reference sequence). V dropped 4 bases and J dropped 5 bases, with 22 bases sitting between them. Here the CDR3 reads CASSPYGTGTLDQPQHF. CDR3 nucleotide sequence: TGTGCCAGCAGCCCGTACGGAACAGGGACCCTTGATCAGCCCCAGCATTTT.

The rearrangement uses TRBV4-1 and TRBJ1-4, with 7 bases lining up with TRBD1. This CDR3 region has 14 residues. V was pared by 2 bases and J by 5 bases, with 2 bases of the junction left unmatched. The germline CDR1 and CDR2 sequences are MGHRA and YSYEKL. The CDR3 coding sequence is TGCGCCAGCAGCCAACAGGGGGAAAATGAAAAACTGTTTTTT. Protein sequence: CASSQQGENEKLFF.

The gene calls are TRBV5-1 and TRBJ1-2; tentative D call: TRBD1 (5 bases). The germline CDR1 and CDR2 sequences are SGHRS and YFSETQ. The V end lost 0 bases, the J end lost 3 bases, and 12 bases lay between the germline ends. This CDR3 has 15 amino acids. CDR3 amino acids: CASSLAVGQDYGYTF. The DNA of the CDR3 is TGCGCCAGCAGCTTGGCCGTGGGGCAGGACTATGGCTACACCTTC.

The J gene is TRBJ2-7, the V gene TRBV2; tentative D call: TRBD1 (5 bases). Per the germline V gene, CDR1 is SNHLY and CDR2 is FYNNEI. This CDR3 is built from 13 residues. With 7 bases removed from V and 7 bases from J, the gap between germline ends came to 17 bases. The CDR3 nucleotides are TGTGCCAGCATGATCGGCAGGGCAGAGGAGCAGTACTTC. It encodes CASMIGRAEEQYF.

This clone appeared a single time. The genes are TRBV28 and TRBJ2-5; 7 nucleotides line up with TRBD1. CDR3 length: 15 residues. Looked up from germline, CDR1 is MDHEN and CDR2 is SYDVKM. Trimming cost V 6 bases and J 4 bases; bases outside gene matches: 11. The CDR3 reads CASSQGGQGRETQYF. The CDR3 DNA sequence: TGTGCCAGCAGCCAAGGGGGCCAGGGACGAGAGACCCAGTACTTC. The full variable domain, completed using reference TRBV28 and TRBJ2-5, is DVKVTQSSRYLVKRTGEKVFLECVQDMDHENMFWYRQDPGLGLRLIYFSYDVKMKEKGDIPEGYSVSREKKERFSLILESASTNQTSMYLCASSQGGQGRETQYFGPGTRLLVL.

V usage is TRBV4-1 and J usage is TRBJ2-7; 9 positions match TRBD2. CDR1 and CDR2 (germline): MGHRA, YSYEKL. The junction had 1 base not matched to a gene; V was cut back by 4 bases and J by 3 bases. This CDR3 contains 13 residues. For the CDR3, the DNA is TGCGCCAGCAGCCGACTAGCGGACTACGAGCAGTACTTC. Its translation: CASSRLADYEQYF.

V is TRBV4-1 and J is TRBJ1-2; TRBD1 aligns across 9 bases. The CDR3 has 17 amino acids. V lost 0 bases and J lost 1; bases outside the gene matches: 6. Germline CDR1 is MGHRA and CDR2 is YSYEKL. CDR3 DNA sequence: TGCGCCAGCAGCCAAGACCCCCGACAGGGGGGTAACTATGGCTACACCTTC. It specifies CASSQDPRQGGNYGYTF.

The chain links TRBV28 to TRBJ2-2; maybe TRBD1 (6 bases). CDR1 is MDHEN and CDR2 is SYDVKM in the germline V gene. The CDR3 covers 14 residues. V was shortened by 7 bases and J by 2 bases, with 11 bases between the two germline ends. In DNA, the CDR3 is TGTGCCAGCAAAGGACAGATTAACACCGGGGAGCTGTTTTTT. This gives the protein CASKGQINTGELFF.

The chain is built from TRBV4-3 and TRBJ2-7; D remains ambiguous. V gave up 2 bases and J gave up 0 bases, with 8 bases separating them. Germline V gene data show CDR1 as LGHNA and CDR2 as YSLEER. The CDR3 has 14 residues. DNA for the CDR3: TGCGCCAGCAGCCAATCGCGGAGCTCCTACGAGCAGTACTTC. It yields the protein CASSQSRSSYEQYF.

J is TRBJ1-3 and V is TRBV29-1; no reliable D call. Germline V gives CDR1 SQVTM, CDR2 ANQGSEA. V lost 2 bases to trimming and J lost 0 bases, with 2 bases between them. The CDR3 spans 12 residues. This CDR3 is CSVELSGNTIYF. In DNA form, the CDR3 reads TGCAGCGTTGAACTCTCTGGAAACACCATATATTTT. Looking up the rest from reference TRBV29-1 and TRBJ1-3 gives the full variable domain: SAVISQKPSRDICQRGTSLTIQCQVDSQVTMMFWYRQQPGQSLTLIATANQGSEATYESGFVIDKFPISRPNLTFSTLTVSNMSPEDSSIYLCSVELSGNTIYFGEGSWLTVV.

CDR3 in amino acids: CASSLGAGGSETQYF. The CDR3 DNA sequence: TGCGCCAGCAGCTTGGGGGCGGGAGGTTCGGAGACCCAGTACTTC. This rearrangement joins TRBV5-1 to TRBJ2-5; 8 nucleotides agree with TRBD2. This CDR3 contains 15 residues. Germline V gene data show CDR1 as SGHRS and CDR2 as YFSETQ. With 0 bases clipped from V and 5 bases from J, the junction kept 6 bases outside the gene matches.

CDR3 bases: TGTGCCAGCAGTGTAAACAGGGGGAGTGGGGCCAACGTCCTGACTTTC. Protein: CASSVNRGSGANVLTF. The chain joins TRBV2 to TRBJ2-6; TRBD1 aligns across 8 bases. The CDR3 covers 16 residues. V was pared by 4 bases and J by 3 bases, with 5 bases of the junction left unmatched. CDR1 is SNHLY and CDR2 is FYNNEI in the germline V gene.